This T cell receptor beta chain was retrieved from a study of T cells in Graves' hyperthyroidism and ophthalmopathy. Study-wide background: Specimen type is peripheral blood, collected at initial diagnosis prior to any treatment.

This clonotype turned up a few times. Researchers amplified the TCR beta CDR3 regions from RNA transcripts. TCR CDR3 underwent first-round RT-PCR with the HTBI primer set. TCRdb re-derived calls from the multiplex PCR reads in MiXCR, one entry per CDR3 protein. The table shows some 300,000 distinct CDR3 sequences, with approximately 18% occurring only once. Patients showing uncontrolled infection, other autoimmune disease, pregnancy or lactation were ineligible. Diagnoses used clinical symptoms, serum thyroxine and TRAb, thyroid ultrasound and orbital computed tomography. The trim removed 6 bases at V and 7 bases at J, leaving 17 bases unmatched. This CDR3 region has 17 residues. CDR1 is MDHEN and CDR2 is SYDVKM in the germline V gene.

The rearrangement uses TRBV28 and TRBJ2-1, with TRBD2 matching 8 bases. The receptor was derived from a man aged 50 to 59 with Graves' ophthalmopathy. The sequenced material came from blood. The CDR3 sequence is CASSLRALGRVTNEQFF. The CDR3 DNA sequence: TGTGCCAGCAGCCTACGAGCCCTCGGGAGGGTGACGAATGAGCAGTTCTTC.